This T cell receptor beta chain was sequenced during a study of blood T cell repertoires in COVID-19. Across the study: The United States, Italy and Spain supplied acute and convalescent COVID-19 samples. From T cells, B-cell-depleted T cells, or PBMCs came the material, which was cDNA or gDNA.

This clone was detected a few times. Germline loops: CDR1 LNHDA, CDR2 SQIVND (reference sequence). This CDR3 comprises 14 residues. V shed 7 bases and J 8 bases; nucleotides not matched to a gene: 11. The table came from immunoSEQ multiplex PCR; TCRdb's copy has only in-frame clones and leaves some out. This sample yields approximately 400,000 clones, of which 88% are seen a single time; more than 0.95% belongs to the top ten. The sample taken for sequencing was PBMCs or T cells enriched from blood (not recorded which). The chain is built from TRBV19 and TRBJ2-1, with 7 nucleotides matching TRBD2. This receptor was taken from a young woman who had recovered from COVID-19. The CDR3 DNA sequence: TGTGCCAGTAAGCCCCTAGCGGACTGGGATGAGCAGTTCTTC. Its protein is CASKPLADWDEQFF.